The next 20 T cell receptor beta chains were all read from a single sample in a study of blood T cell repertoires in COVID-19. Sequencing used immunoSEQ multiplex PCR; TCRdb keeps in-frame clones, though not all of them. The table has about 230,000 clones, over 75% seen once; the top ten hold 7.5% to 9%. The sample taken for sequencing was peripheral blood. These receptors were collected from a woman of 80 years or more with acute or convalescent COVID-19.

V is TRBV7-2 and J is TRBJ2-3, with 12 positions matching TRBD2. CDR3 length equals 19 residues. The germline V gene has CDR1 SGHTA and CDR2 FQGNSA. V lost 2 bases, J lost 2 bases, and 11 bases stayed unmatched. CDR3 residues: CASSLQAASGRAVTDTQYF. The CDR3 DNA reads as TGTGCCAGCAGCTTACAGGCGGCTAGCGGGAGGGCGGTCACAGATACGCAGTATTTT.

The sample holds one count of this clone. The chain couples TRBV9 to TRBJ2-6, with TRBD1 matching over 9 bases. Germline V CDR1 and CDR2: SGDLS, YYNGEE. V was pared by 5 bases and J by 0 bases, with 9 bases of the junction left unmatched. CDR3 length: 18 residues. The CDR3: CASSSPGQGYSGANVLTF. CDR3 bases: TGTGCCAGCAGTTCGCCGGGACAGGGATACTCTGGGGCCAACGTCCTGACTTTC.

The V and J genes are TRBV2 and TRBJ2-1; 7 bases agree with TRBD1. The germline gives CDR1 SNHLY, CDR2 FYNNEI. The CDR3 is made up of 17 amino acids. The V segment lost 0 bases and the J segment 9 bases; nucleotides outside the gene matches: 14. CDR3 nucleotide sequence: TGTGCCAGCAGTGAAGCGCTTAGGGGGCTTAGGCGAGTTGAGCAGTTCTTC. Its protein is CASSEALRGLRRVEQFF.

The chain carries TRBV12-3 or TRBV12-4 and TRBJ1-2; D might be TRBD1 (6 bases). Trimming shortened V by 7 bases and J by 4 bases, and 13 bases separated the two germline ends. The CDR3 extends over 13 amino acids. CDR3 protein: CASNRGATYGYTF. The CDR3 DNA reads TGTGCCAGCAATCGGGGGGCGACCTATGGCTACACCTTC.

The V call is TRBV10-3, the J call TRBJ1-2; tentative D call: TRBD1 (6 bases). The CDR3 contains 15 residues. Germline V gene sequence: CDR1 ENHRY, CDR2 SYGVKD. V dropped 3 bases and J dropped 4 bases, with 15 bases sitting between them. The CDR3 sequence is CAISDSGVLTYGYTF. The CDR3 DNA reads TGTGCCATCAGTGACTCAGGGGTGCTGACCTATGGCTACACCTTC.

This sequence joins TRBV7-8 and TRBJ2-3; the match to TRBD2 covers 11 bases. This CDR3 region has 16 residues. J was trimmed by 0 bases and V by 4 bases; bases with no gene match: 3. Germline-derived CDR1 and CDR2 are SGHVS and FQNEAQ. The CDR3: CASSSRTSGSTDTQYF. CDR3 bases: TGTGCCAGCAGCTCGAGGACTAGCGGGAGCACAGATACGCAGTATTTT.

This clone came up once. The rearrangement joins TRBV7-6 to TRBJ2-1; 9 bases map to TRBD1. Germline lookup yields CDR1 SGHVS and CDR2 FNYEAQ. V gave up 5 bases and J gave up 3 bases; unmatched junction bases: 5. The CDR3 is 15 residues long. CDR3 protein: CASSKQGQGYNEQFF. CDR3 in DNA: TGTGCCAGCAGCAAGCAGGGACAGGGCTACAATGAGCAGTTCTTC.

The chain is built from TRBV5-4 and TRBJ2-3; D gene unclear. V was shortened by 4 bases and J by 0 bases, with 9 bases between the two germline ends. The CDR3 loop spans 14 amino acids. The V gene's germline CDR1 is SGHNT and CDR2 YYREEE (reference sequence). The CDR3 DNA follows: TGTGCCAGCAGCCTACCCTCTAGCACAGATACGCAGTATTTT. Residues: CASSLPSSTDTQYF.

CDR3 sequence reads: CASRSGGTDTQYF. CDR3 DNA: TGTGCCAGCAGGTCCGGTGGCACAGATACGCAGTATTTT. The chain couples TRBV7-2 to TRBJ2-3; D is unresolved. The CDR3 totals 13 residues. V lost 6 bases to trimming and J lost 1 base, with 8 bases between them. CDR1 and CDR2 from the germline V gene are SGHTA and FQGNSA.

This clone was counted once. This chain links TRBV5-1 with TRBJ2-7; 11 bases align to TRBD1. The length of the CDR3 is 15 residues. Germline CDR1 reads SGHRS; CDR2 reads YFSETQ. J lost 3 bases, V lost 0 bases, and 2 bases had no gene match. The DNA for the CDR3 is TGCGCCAGCAGCTTGGGGGACAGGGGGAACTACGAGCAGTACTTC. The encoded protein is CASSLGDRGNYEQYF.

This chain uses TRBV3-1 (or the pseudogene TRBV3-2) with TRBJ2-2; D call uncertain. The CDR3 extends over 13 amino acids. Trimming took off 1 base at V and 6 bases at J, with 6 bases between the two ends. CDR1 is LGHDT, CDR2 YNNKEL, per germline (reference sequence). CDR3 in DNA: TGTGCCAGCAGCCAAGGGAGCCCCGGGGAGCTGTTTTTT. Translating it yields CASSQGSPGELFF.

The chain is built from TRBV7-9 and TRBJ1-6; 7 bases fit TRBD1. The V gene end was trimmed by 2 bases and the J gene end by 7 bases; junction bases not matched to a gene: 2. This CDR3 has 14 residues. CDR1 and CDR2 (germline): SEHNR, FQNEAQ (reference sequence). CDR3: CASSLRGLNSPLHF. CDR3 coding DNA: TGTGCCAGCAGCTTAAGGGGGCTGAATTCACCCCTCCACTTT.

The chain's CDR3 is CPTCPNRGGGNTGELFF. As DNA, the CDR3 is TGTCCCACCTGCCCTAATCGCGGGGGGGGCAACACCGGGGAGCTGTTTTTT. The chain couples TRBV6-2 or TRBV6-3 to TRBJ2-2, with 9 bases fitting TRBD2. Germline assignment: CDR1 MNHEY and CDR2 SVGEGT. The CDR3 extends over 17 amino acids.

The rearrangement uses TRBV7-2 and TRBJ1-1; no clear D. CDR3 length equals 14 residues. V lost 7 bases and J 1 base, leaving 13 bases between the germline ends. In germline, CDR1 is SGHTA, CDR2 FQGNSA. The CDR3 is CASMSGSSNTEAFF. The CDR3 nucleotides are TGTGCCAGCATGTCTGGCTCTTCGAACACTGAAGCTTTCTTT.

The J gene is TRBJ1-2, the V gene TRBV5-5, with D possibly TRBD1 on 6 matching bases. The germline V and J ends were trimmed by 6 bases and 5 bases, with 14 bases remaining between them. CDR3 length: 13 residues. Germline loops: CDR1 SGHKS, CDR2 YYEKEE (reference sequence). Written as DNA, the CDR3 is TGTGCCAGCACTCCAGCCACAGGGTATGGCTACACCTTC. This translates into CASTPATGYGYTF.

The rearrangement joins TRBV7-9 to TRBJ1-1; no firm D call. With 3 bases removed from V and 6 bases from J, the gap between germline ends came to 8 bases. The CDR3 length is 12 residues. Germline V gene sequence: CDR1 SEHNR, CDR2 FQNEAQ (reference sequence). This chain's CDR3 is CASSFVGAEAFF. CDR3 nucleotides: TGTGCCAGCAGCTTCGTGGGCGCTGAAGCTTTCTTT.

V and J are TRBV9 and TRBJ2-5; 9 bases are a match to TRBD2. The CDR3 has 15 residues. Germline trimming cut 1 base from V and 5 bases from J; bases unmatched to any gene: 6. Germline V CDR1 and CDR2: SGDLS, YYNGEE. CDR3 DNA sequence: TGTGCCAGCAGCGTACCAGCGGGGGGTGGGGAGACCCAGTACTTC. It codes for CASSVPAGGGETQYF.

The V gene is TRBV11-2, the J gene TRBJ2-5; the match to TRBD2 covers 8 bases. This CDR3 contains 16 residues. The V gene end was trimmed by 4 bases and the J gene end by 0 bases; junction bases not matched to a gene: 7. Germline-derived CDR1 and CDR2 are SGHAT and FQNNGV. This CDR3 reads CASSSGTRFYQETQYF. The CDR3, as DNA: TGTGCCAGCAGCTCCGGGACTAGATTTTACCAAGAGACCCAGTACTTC. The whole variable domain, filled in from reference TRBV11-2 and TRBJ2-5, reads EAGVAQSPRYKIIEKRQSVAFWCNPISGHATLYWYQQILGQGPKLLIQFQNNGVVDDSQLPKDRFSAERLKGVDSTLKIQPAKLEDSAVYLCASSSGTRFYQETQYFGPGTRLLVL.

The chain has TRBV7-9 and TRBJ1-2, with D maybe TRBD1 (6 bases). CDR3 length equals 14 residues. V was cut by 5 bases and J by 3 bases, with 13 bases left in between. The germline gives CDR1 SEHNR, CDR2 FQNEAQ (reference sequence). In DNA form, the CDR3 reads TGTGCCAGCAGCCCGTATCGACAGGACTATGGCTACACCTTC. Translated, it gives CASSPYRQDYGYTF. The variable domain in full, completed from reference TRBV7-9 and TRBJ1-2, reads DTGVSQNPRHKITKRGQNVTFRCDPISEHNRLYWYRQTLGQGPEFLTYFQNEAQLEKSRLLSDRFSAERPKGSFSTLEIQRTEQGDSAMYLCASSPYRQDYGYTFGSGTRLTVV.

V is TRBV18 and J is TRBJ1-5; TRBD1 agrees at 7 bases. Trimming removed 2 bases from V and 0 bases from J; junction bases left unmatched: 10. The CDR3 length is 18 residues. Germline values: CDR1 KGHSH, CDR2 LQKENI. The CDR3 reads CASSPLRDRENSNQPQHF. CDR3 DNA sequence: TGTGCCAGCTCACCATTAAGGGACAGAGAAAATAGCAATCAGCCCCAGCATTTT.